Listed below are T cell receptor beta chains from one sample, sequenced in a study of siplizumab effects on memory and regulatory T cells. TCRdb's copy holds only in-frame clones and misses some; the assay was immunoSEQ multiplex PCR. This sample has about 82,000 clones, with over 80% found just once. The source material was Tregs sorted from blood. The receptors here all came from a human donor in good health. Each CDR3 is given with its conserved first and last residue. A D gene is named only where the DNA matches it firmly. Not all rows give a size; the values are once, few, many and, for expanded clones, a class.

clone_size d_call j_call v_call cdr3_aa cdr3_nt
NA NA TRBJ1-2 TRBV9 CASSLGRGYYTF TGTGCCAGCAGCCTGGGGCGGGGCTACTACACCTTC
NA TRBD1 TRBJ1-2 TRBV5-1 CASSPITGQGYGYTF TGCGCCAGCAGCCCAATCACTGGACAGGGCTATGGCTACACCTTC
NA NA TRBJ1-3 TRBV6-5 CASSFADNSGNTIYF TGTGCCAGCAGTTTCGCGGACAACTCTGGAAACACCATATATTTT
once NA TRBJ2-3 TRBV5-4 CASPGGTNTDTQYF TGTGCCAGCCCCGGGGGAACCAACACAGATACGCAGTATTTT
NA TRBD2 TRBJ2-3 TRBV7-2 CASSLKSGGTDTQYF TGTGCCAGCAGCTTAAAGTCGGGGGGGACGGATACGCAGTATTTT
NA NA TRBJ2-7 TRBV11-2 CASSSVGEQYF TGTGCCAGCAGCTCCGTTGGGGAGCAGTACTTC
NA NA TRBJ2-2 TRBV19 CASSIGQRNTGELFF TGTGCCAGTAGTATAGGACAGAGAAACACCGGGGAGCTGTTTTTT
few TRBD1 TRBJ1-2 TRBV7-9 CASSWTGMGYTF TGTGCCAGCAGTTGGACAGGGATGGGCTACACCTTC
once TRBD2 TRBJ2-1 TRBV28 CASTAGKAGVREQFF TGTGCCAGCACCGCCGGTAAGGCGGGGGTCCGTGAGCAGTTCTTC
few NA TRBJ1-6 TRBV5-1 CASSSGQTNSPLHF TGCGCCAGCAGCTCCGGACAGACAAATTCACCCCTCCACTTT
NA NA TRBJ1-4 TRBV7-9 CASSFYVLAPNEKLFF TGTGCCAGCAGCTTTTACGTACTTGCCCCTAATGAAAAACTGTTTTTT
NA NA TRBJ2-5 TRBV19 CASSTGSQETQYF TGTGCCAGTAGCACCGGGTCGCAAGAGACCCAGTACTTC
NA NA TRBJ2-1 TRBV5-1 CASSLVGGNPYNEQFF TGCGCCAGCAGCTTGGTAGGGGGAAACCCCTACAATGAGCAGTTCTTC
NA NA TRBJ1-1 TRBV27 CASSSRTYEAFF TGTGCCAGCAGTTCTAGGACGTATGAAGCTTTCTTT
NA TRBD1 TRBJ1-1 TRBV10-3 CAISRTGETEAFF TGTGCCATCAGCCGAACAGGGGAGACTGAAGCTTTCTTT
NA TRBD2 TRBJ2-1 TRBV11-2 CASRIGSSGGPYYNEQFF TGTGCCAGCAGGATAGGGTCCAGCGGGGGCCCATACTACAATGAGCAGTTCTTC
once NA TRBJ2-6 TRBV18 CASSPLQNSGANVLTF TGTGCCAGCTCACCACTGCAGAACTCTGGGGCCAACGTCCTGACTTTC
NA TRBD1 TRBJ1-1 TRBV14 CASSPRGGWTGKAFF TGTGCCAGCAGCCCCCGGGGGGGCTGGACAGGGAAAGCTTTCTTT
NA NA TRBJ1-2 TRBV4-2 CASSSTGTYGYTF TGTGCCAGCAGCTCAACCGGGACTTATGGCTACACCTTC
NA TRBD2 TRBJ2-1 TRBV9 CASSVVPSGVYNEQFF TGTGCCAGCAGCGTAGTCCCTAGCGGGGTCTACAATGAGCAGTTCTTC
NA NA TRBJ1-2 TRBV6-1 CASRETVNYGYIF TGTGCCAGCAGAGAGACGGTTAACTATGGCTACATCTTC
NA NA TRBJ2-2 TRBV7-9 CASSLGGDGELFF TGTGCCAGCAGCTTAGGAGGGGACGGGGAGCTGTTTTTT
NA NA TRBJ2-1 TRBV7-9 CASSLVGDEQFF TGTGCCAGCAGCTTAGTCGGGGATGAGCAGTTCTTC
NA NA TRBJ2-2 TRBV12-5 CASGFPGTKNTGELFF TGTGCTAGTGGTTTCCCCGGGACAAAGAACACCGGGGAGCTGTTTTTT
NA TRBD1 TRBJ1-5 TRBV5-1 CASSFGQGLNQPQHF TGCGCCAGCAGCTTCGGACAGGGCCTCAATCAGCCCCAGCATTTT
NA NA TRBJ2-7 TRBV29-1 CSVETATYEQYF TGCAGCGTTGAGACGGCGACCTACGAGCAGTACTTC
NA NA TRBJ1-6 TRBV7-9 CATQTGYNSPLHF TGTGCCACCCAGACGGGTTATAATTCACCCCTCCACTTT
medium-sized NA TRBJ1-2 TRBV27 CASRPFDRFSRHYGYTF TGTGCCAGCAGACCGTTCGACCGGTTTAGTAGGCACTATGGCTACACCTTC
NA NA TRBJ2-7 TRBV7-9 CASSLARSGSYEQYF TGTGCCAGCAGCTTAGCGCGCTCGGGATCCTACGAGCAGTACTTC
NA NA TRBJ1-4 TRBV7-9 CASRQNFNEKLFF TGTGCCAGCAGACAGAATTTCAATGAAAAACTGTTTTTT
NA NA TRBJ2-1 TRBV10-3 CAITGQQDNEQFF TGTGCCATCACAGGACAGCAAGACAATGAGCAGTTCTTC
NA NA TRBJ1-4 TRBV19 CASSIVPGTGLFF TGTGCCAGTAGTATTGTCCCCGGAACGGGGCTGTTTTTT
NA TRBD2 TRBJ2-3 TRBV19 CASTSGGQTDTQYF TGTGCCAGTACCTCGGGGGGGCAGACAGATACGCAGTATTTT